This TCR beta chain was captured in a study of T cell responses to AZD1222 COVID-19 vaccine (dated by TCRdb to the early 2020s). Context from the whole study: AZD1222 recipients whose second dose came at about 4 weeks and those whose second dose came at about 12 weeks were combined into one group, since spike-specific TCR depth and breadth did not differ between the two schedules. TCR sequencing was performed for over 230 trial participants, of whom about 200 were given two doses of AZD1222 and some 26 were given two doses of MenACWY control vaccine. Enrollment into the trials was organized by age into subgroups of 18-55, 56-69 and 70-plus years, and those subgroups contained roughly 140, 27 and 60 TCR-sequenced participants, respectively. Results and caveats for the whole study, not just this receptor: Most participants were white British and females outnumbered males, and the authors suggested that clonal diversity may have been underestimated. Conclusions about previously exposed vaccinees are limited because only six or seven AZD1222 recipients were SARS-CoV-2 seropositive at baseline. Because no day 14 peak-response samples were available, repertoires were characterized only after the peak T cell response. Reportedly, almost half of the unique spike-specific TCRs recognized epitopes lying outside the regions that are mutated in the B.1.351 and B.1.1.7 variants. After two AZD1222 doses, spike-specific TCR breadth and depth were significantly higher than at day 0 and than in MenACWY recipients. The whole spike protein was spanned by vaccine-associated CD4 TCRs, and dominant responses were seen in regions 160-218 and 743-854. The 56-69-year group was small, and its depth increase did not reach significance, likely because of low power.

The CDR3 regions of human TCRbeta chains were analyzed by immunosequencing. The study's processing was this. TCRs in the repertoires were matched against a reference library of SARS-CoV-2-specific TCRs that had been generated with the MIRA antigen-specificity platform. Breadth was defined as the fraction of unique TCRs that were SARS-CoV-2-associated. Depth was defined as the fraction of total T cells that were SARS-CoV-2-associated. Using the MIRA data, each spike-specific TCR was assigned both to the spike region to which the TCR was reactive and to a CD4 or CD8 class. Log10-transformed breadth and depth values were compared by one-way ANOVA with Sidak's multiple comparisons tests. TCRdb took over this immuneACCESS table, retaining in-frame rearrangements with V and J assigned. Such tables are incomplete; in checked studies, under half of the missing clones stem from an unresolved V gene, and the remainder is unexplained. V and J calls and clone size are as listed in that table; D and trimming were resolved from the DNA. This sample has approximately 190,000 clones in its table, and about 92% of those were observed once. The ten largest account for 1% to 1.5% of the sample.

Turning to this clone: The specificity of this receptor is unknown. No much larger clone is present one base from it, and per-base qualities are unavailable.

What the time point label conveys for this sample: baseline before first vaccination. Samples from vaccinated people were obtained from the UK trials COV001 and COV002, which included a single-blind randomized controlled phase 2/3 trial of AZD1222 (ChAdOx1 nCoV-19) in healthy adults. For TCRbeta chain sequencing, PBMC samples were collected from trial participants at day 0 and at day 28 after the second dose. The CDR3 sequence holds 16 residues, the cysteine and phenylalanine included. Left in the record is the CDR3 DNA by itself, 48 bases read in frame from the first base. Trimming leaves V shorter by 3 bases and J shorter by 4 bases, with the junction holding 6 bases beyond the gene matches. Looking up the germline V gene (reference sequence) yields CDR1 LNHDA and CDR2 SQIVND.

The clonotype comes from an adult in good health. The chain is encoded by TRBV19 joined to TRBJ1-1; TRBD1 matches 12 bases in the middle. This specimen consisted of peripheral blood, obtained on day 0 of AZD1222 vaccination. The DNA sequence is given as TGTGCCAGTAGTATTGGGACAGGGGGCTTGAGCACTGAAGCTTTCTTT. It codes for CASSIGTGGLSTEAFF.